Below, one TCR beta chain is given with its context. Its target antigen remains unknown. It has no much larger one-base neighbor in the sample; base qualities were not kept. The sample is drawn from a study of cytomegalovirus exposure and HLA in healthy donors (dated by TCRdb to 2016 to 2017). Broadly, across the study: According to an earlier analysis of 587 of the donors, some 170 million T cells yielded some 110 million unique TCR beta sequences and about 300 Gb of sequence data. Besides the first cohort of roughly 640 subjects, a separate validation cohort made up of 120 or so different subjects was used. High-throughput TCR immunosequencing, statistical association of individual TCRs with disease status, and machine learning were combined to predict cytomegalovirus infection status. Using immunosequencing, the study profiled T cell repertoires from around 680 subjects and related those repertoires to cytomegalovirus serostatus. HLA typing included class I and class II loci at four-digit resolution. To decide whether each TCR beta V gene segment behaved as functional or pseudogenic, an earlier analysis of some 600 of the donors relied on high-throughput TCR beta sequencing. Roughly 310 gigabases of sequencing data and approximately 84 million unique TCR sequences were included in an early release covering about 700 HLA-typed donors. Alongside the repertoire data, information on donor age, sex, ethnicity and CMV serostatus was compiled. The aim of the study was to test whether cataloging public T cell receptors could identify signatures of past pathogen exposure. In a later genetic analysis, genome-wide SNP genotypes for about three fifths of the roughly 670 donors were used, and that subset was treated as a discovery cohort. Rather than using new phenotypic data, the later analysis identified candidate immune exposures from TCR beta sequences and from how often those sequences occurred across donors. A later analysis re-analyzed previously published TCR beta repertoires from 500 to 700 donors and added high-resolution HLA genotyping to study TCR occurrence patterns. A handful of DR-DQ haplotypes were handled as single units for association and clustering because linkage in the cohort was strong. Typing coverage varied by locus: 629-630 donors for A, B, C, DRB1 and DQB1; approximately 520 for DQA1; approximately 610 for DPA1; around 490 for DPB1. Among the roughly 430 genotyped donors, about 83% belonged to the genetic ancestry cluster associated with self-reported Caucasian donors. On average, 235,054 unique TCR beta nucleotide sequences were sequenced per donor among 398 genotyped donors of the cohort, with 15% to 20% of those sequences being non-productive. All discovery cohort repertoires had been generated using a single sequencing platform. Study-wide findings and limitations: Seventeen rarely observed V segments, including chromosome 9 orphons, were excluded from the earlier analysis of approximately 500 of the donors because counts were too low. In a later analysis, the rate of TCR association differed among HLA loci, with DRB1 alleles having the most associated TCRs and HLA-C alleles having the fewest. The cohort was sequenced for TCR beta chains only, and without alpha or paired-chain data the features that could be detected were limited. According to a later genetic analysis, donors in an Asian-associated ancestry cluster had fewer N-insertions in productive TCRs than the approximately 610-donor mean. According to the authors, the approach could potentially be generalized to other disease states and immunological phenotypes. At a false discovery rate of 0.05, a later analysis linked some 18,000 TCR beta sequences to specific HLA alleles. In a later analysis, most CMV-associated TCR beta chains were found to appear HLA-restricted, with HLA associations seemingly driven largely by CMV exposure. The presence/absence analyses assumed that sequencing depth was roughly uniform across donors, and that assumption may not be true. A later genetic analysis associated a missense DCLRE1C variant with V-gene and J-gene trimming of TCR beta chains, and an independent cohort replicated the association. In a later analysis, HLA-associated TCR beta chains showed more clonal expansion and lower generation probabilities than non-associated chains that were equally common. According to a later analysis, parvovirus B19, influenza, CMV and Epstein-Barr virus appeared linked to several top co-occurrence clusters. A further reported finding was that TCR beta sequences accurately predicted the HLA-A and HLA-B alleles for most subjects in the first cohort. Most TCR sequences were seen in very few donors, while some public TCRs were found in many individuals. When HLA alleles, especially DR and DQ, strongly co-occurred, TCR associations were difficult to assign to individual alleles. Correlated functional status among segregating V segments might be attributable to linkage disequilibrium, but an unknown experimental factor could not be ruled out. For the cohort, immune exposure information was limited to CMV serostatus. Because some donors lacked HLA typing at each locus, the association tests relied only on the typed subset. A cluster of highly shared sequence variants was judged likely to represent a technical artifact of the sequencing pipeline. The classifier was reported to diagnose cytomegalovirus status with high specificity and sensitivity in both the original and validation cohorts. In vitro tests confirmed that a few of the cytomegalovirus-associated TCR beta chains recognize cytomegalovirus antigens. The 87-base-pair reads could not distinguish some IMGT-functional V segments, including TRBV6-2 and TRBV6-3, so those segments were excluded. Broadly in line with IMGT annotations, most TCR beta V segments showed up in productive rearrangements about 87% or about 30% of the time in an earlier analysis of several hundred of the donors. The study listed 164 TCR beta chains as associated with cytomegalovirus.

The germline V gene (reference sequence) sets CDR1 to MNHEY and CDR2 to SMNVEV. Trimming at the junction amounts to 2 bases on V and 1 base on J, and the germline ends lie 14 bases apart. From the cysteine up to the phenylalanine, the CDR3 has a length of 16 residues. The entry retains the CDR3 DNA only, 48 bases that are in frame from base 1. The library was prepared using the immunoSEQ multiplex PCR assay. For the multiplex PCR, a mixture combining 60 forward primers for TCR Vbeta segments and 13 reverse primers for TCR Jbeta segments was used. Amplification of the CDR3 region of rearranged TCR beta genes was performed with a multiplex PCR assay on genomic DNA. On the Illumina HiSeq System, the amplified TCR beta libraries were sequenced as 87-base-pair reads. In the source study's methods: In a later analysis, around 80 million unique TCR beta chains were counted across the approximately 620 repertoires, and around 11 million of these chains were shared by at least two donors. Raw reads were error-corrected and collapsed into unique sequences with a nearest-neighbor algorithm that merged closely related sequences to remove PCR and sequencing errors. To assign V, D and J gene segments, CDR3 sequences were aligned to IMGT reference sequences. For a sequence to be retained, a match of at least six nucleotides was required to both a V gene segment and a J gene segment. Rearrangements were classified as productive when the CDR3 lacked stop codons and remained in frame with V and J, and all other rearrangements were classified as non-productive. Following IMGT convention, CDR3 was defined as the stretch from the second conserved V-encoded cysteine to the conserved J-encoded phenylalanine. In an earlier analysis of around 600 of the donors, sequences lacking an unambiguous match to a single V gene segment were excluded. An earlier analysis of some 610 of the donors called V segments functional above 56.7% productive rearrangements and segregating when the between-donor standard deviation exceeded 5%. To diagnose cytomegalovirus status from the catalog of TCR beta chain sequences, a statistical classification framework was built. In a later analysis, TCR nucleotide sequences were compared against IMGT/GENE-DB human TR gene sequences so that V and J genes could be assigned. In a later analysis, CDR3 sequences and most-parsimonious VDJ recombination scenarios were assigned using the TCRdist pipeline. In a later analysis, every TCR beta chain was defined by the combination of its CDR3 amino acid sequence and its V-gene family, and reads without a unique V-gene family were dropped. In a later analysis, around 650 highly shared, low-generation-probability nucleotide sequences were removed to address suspected cross-contamination and a sequencing artifact. In a later analysis, a clonal expansion index for each public chain was calculated from normalized within-repertoire ranks of inferred template counts. Generation probabilities in a later analysis came from a VDJ recombination model fitted to out-of-frame rearrangements, and those results were checked against IGoR. Hypergeometric tests were used in a later analysis to score TCR-TCR, TCR-HLA and TCR-CMV co-occurrence, with a repertoire-size bias correction applied to the TCR pairs. A later analysis estimated false discovery rates by permuting HLA or CMV assignments 20 times. A later analysis grouped co-occurring TCRs with DBSCAN, adding TCRdist sequence similarity when clustering within HLA-allele-positive subsets. For co-occurrence clustering, repertoires with fewer than 30,000 or more than 120,000 public chains were excluded, along with five repertoires with anomalous nucleotide sharing. TCRdb's version of the immuneACCESS table is confined to in-frame rearrangements and falls short of the full clone set. An unresolved V gene accounts for under half of the shortfall where checked; the remainder is of unknown origin. That table is the source of V, J and clone size, and D and trimming were worked out from the DNA. In all, the sample holds around 170,000 clones, and 82% of those were seen once. The biggest ten clones account for less than 0.85% of the sample.

In total, approximately 610 healthy bone marrow donors made up the cohort. At the time of sampling, every cohort member was nominally healthy, though immune exposures that went unrecorded were likely present. The donor was CMV seronegative and belonged to the group of 350 to 400 seronegative cohort members. A peripheral blood sample was collected from each donor, and TCR beta sequencing was performed on peripheral blood mononuclear cells. Genomic DNA was extracted from the blood cell samples with the Qiagen DNeasy Blood Extraction Kit. The sequencing input was PBMCs. The clonotype was recovered from a woman aged 18-30 years in good health and CMV-seronegative. The chain joins TRBV27 to TRBJ1-1, with the D gene uncertain. The encoded CDR3 is CASSLTSGSRNTEAFF. At the DNA level, the sequence is TGTGCCAGCAGTTTAACCTCGGGGAGTCGGAACACTGAAGCTTTCTTT.